This T cell receptor (beta chain) comes out of a study of blood T cell repertoires in COVID-19. About the research overall: The samples span acute and convalescent COVID-19 from the United States, Italy and Spain. From T cells, B-cell-depleted T cells, or PBMCs came the material, which was cDNA or gDNA.

How the authors handled the data: By means of reference gene primer amplification, nucleated cell counts were estimated. Sequencing was performed with immunoSEQ multiplex PCR; in TCRdb, only in-frame clones are kept and a portion is missing. The V and J calls and clone size come from that table; D and trimming were worked out from the DNA. This table holds about 350,000 clones, roughly 87% found once. The CDR3 covers 15 residues. Germline V gene data show CDR1 as SGHKS and CDR2 as YYEKEE (reference sequence). V shed 0 bases and J shed 4 bases, with 11 bases lying between them. Study members were between 18 and 89 years old and lived in some 26 US regions.

The specimen was PBMCs or T cells enriched from blood (not recorded which). V and J are TRBV5-5 and TRBJ1-3; D gene unclear. The sequence was collected from a woman in her twenties or thirties who had recovered from COVID-19. The CDR3 protein is CASSLALQLGNTIYF. DNA of the CDR3: TGTGCCAGCAGCTTGGCCCTACAGTTAGGAAACACCATATATTTT. The variable domain in full, with the rest retrieved from reference TRBV5-5 and TRBJ1-3, is DAGVTQSPTHLIKTRGQQVTLRCSPISGHKSVSWYQQVLGQGPQFIFQYYEKEERGRGNFPDRFSARQFPNYSSELNVNALLLGDSALYLCASSLALQLGNTIYFGEGSWLTVV.